The 29 T cell receptor beta chains given below trace back to one sample, sequenced in a study of Tregs in tolerant kidney transplant recipients. Produced via immunoSEQ multiplex PCR; TCRdb's table is partial and in-frame only. The sample consists of tens of thousands of clones, 75% to 95% of them appearing once. Related graft donors supplied nonmyeloablative bone marrow transplants, and mixed chimerism was transient. The starting material was CD4+ T cells from blood (PBMCs), obtained 24 months after the transplant. The receptors derive from a human patient who received a combined kidney and bone marrow transplant. Some T cells may be graft donor cells.

This rearrangement joins TRBV9 to TRBJ2-2; no clear D. The V and J ends lost 3 bases and 1 base respectively, with 10 bases between them. The CDR3 is made up of 15 amino acids. Germline V gene data show CDR1 as SGDLS and CDR2 as YYNGEE. This chain's CDR3 is CASSGEHQNTGELFF. CDR3 sequence (DNA): TGTGCCAGCAGCGGAGAGCACCAGAACACCGGGGAGCTGTTTTTT.

This clone has just one count. The V call is TRBV29-1, the J call TRBJ2-5, with 11 nucleotides matching TRBD1. The CDR3 has 12 residues. V trimming: 6 bases; J trimming: 5 bases; junction bases outside the gene matches: 2. In germline, CDR1 is SQVTM, CDR2 ANQGSEA. The CDR3 bases are TGCAGCGTCTGGGACAGGGGGGAGACCCAGTACTTC. Translating it yields CSVWDRGETQYF.

The chain carries TRBV7-2 and TRBJ2-3; 13 nucleotides match TRBD2. From germline, CDR1 is SGHTA and CDR2 FQGNSA. V shed 0 bases and J 6 bases; nucleotides not matched to a gene: 6. The CDR3 is 17 amino acids. The CDR3 loop reads CASSLAFTSGRGDTQYF. The CDR3 DNA sequence: TGTGCCAGCAGCTTAGCGTTTACTAGCGGGAGGGGGGATACGCAGTATTTT.

The chain joins TRBV7-8 to TRBJ1-1, with a tentative D call TRBD1 (6 bases). The CDR3 is made up of 17 amino acids. Per germline, CDR1 SGHVS and CDR2 FQNEAQ. V was cut by 5 bases and J by 0 bases, with 19 bases left in between. CDR3 nucleotides: TGTGCCAGCAGCCGCAGGGGCCTACAGACTTTGAACACTGAAGCTTTCTTT. Amino acids: CASSRRGLQTLNTEAFF.

The chain combines TRBV18 with TRBJ2-5, with a possible D match to TRBD2 (5 bases). V was pared by 3 bases and J by 5 bases, with 10 bases between. Per the germline V gene, CDR1 is KGHSH and CDR2 is LQKENI. This CDR3 region has 13 residues. The CDR3 coding sequence is TGTGCCAGCTCACCGGGAGAAGGGGAGACCCAGTACTTC. Amino acids: CASSPGEGETQYF.

V usage is TRBV6-1 and J usage is TRBJ1-2, with D unresolved. The CDR3 sequence is 13 residues long. Germline-derived CDR1 and CDR2 are MNHNS and SASEGT. V lost 1 base to trimming and J lost 4 bases, with 7 bases between them. The CDR3 DNA sequence: TGTGCCAGCAGTGAAGTGGGCGTCTATGGCTACACCTTC. Protein sequence: CASSEVGVYGYTF.

The chain couples TRBV30 to TRBJ1-2, with 8 nucleotides matching TRBD1. This CDR3 is built from 12 residues. The V gene end was trimmed by 5 bases and the J gene end by 7 bases; junction bases not matched to a gene: 6. Per germline, CDR1 GTSNPN and CDR2 SVGIG (reference sequence). The chain's CDR3 is CAWAPGGAGYTF. The CDR3 nucleotides read TGTGCCTGGGCCCCAGGGGGCGCTGGCTACACCTTC. The full variable domain, with the rest looked up from reference TRBV30 and TRBJ1-2, is SQTIHQWPATLVQPVGSPLSLECTVEGTSNPNLYWYRQAAGRGLQLLFYSVGIGQISSEVPQNLSASRPQDRQFILSSKKLLLSDSGFYLCAWAPGGAGYTFGSGTRLTVV.

The chain carries TRBV5-1 and TRBJ2-2, with TRBD1 matching 9 bases. The germline V gene has CDR1 SGHRS and CDR2 YFSETQ. The CDR3 has 15 amino acids. V dropped 0 bases and J dropped 7; count of bases not matched to a gene: 4. This chain's CDR3 is CASSLAGTGIGELFF. The CDR3 region has the DNA TGCGCCAGCAGCTTGGCCGGGACAGGGATCGGGGAGCTGTTTTTT. Combining the CDR3 with reference TRBV5-1 and TRBJ2-2 gives the whole variable domain KAGVTQTPRYLIKTRGQQVTLSCSPISGHRSVSWYQQTPGQGLQFLFEYFSETQRNKGNFPGRFSGRQFSNSRSEMNVSTLELGDSALYLCASSLAGTGIGELFFGEGSRLTVL.

V gene TRBV7-2 combines with J gene TRBJ1-4; 7 positions agree with TRBD1. Trimming took 3 bases from V and 5 from J; bases not matched to a gene: 9. The V gene's germline CDR1 is SGHTA and CDR2 FQGNSA. The CDR3 spans 16 residues. CDR3 sequence reads: CASSFAPQGWNEKLFF. Here the CDR3 DNA reads TGTGCCAGCAGCTTCGCGCCACAGGGGTGGAATGAAAAACTGTTTTTT. The entire variable domain, with the rest obtained from reference TRBV7-2 and TRBJ1-4, is as follows: GAGVSQSPSNKVTEKGKDVELRCDPISGHTALYWYRQSLGQGLEFLIYFQGNSAPDKSGLPSDRFSAERTGGSVSTLTIQRTQQEDSAVYLCASSFAPQGWNEKLFFGSGTQLSVL.

V and J are TRBV11-3 and TRBJ2-1; tentative D call: TRBD1 (6 bases). Trimming shortened V by 11 bases and J by 3 bases, and 20 bases separated the two germline ends. CDR1 and CDR2 (germline): SGHNT, YENEEA. This CDR3 is built from 15 residues. CDR3 DNA: TGTGCCGTAGGGCTAGGGCAGGGGTACTACAATGAGCAGTTCTTC. This encodes CAVGLGQGYYNEQFF.

The V and J genes are TRBV27 and TRBJ1-1; TRBD1 matches 7 bases. The germline V gene has CDR1 MNHEY and CDR2 SMNVEV (reference sequence). This CDR3 has 15 amino acids. The junction had 6 bases not matched to a gene; V was cut back by 5 bases and J by 0 bases. The CDR3 is CASSLGQVMNTEAFF. Here the CDR3 DNA reads TGTGCCAGCAGTCTCGGACAGGTCATGAACACTGAAGCTTTCTTT.

The rearrangement uses TRBV25-1 and TRBJ2-5; tentatively, D is TRBD2 (5 bases). CDR1 MGHDK and CDR2 SYGVNS come from the germline V gene. Deletions cut 4 bases from V and 7 bases from J, with 19 bases between. The length of the CDR3 is 15 residues. CDR3 loop: CASSVRLSGLGTQYF. CDR3 coding DNA: TGTGCCAGCAGTGTAAGACTCTCCGGACTGGGGACCCAGTACTTC. The full variable domain, its missing parts supplied by reference TRBV25-1 and TRBJ2-5, is EADIYQTPRYLVIGTGKKITLECSQTMGHDKMYWYQQDPGMELHLIHYSYGVNSTEKGDLSSESTVSRIRTEHFPLTLESARPSHTSQYLCASSVRLSGLGTQYFGPGTRLLVL.

The chain recombines TRBV18 with TRBJ2-7; 8 bases agree with TRBD1. V was pared by 5 bases and J by 4 bases, with 7 bases of the junction left unmatched. CDR3 length: 14 residues. Germline loops: CDR1 KGHSH, CDR2 LQKENI. The CDR3 loop reads CASSEPGQAYEQYF. The CDR3 nucleotides are TGTGCCAGCTCAGAACCGGGACAGGCTTACGAGCAGTACTTC.

This clone is a singleton in its sample. This chain links TRBV5-1 with TRBJ2-5, with D possibly matching TRBD1 (5 bases). Germline V gene sequence: CDR1 SGHRS, CDR2 YFSETQ. This CDR3 is built from 13 residues. V was shortened by 5 bases and J by 5 bases, with 13 bases between the two germline ends. The DNA for the CDR3 is TGCGCCAGCAGTGGGCAGGGTTGGGAGACCCAGTACTTC. It encodes CASSGQGWETQYF.

The gene calls are TRBV9 and TRBJ1-3; tentative D call: TRBD1 (5 bases). CDR3 length equals 14 residues. The ends were cut back, 2 bases at V and 2 bases at J, with 8 bases in the middle. Germline V CDR1 and CDR2: SGDLS, YYNGEE. The CDR3 DNA reads TGTGCCAGCAGCGTGCGGGGGGCTGGAAACACCATATATTTT. The encoded protein is CASSVRGAGNTIYF.

V usage is TRBV10-3 and J usage is TRBJ2-3, with D possibly matching TRBD2 (6 bases). The germline V gene encodes CDR1 ENHRY and CDR2 SYGVKD. The CDR3 length is 15 residues. V was pared by 2 bases and J by 4 bases, with 13 bases between. CDR3 nucleotide sequence: TGTGCCATCAGTGAGAACGGGGGTTCTGCAGATACGCAGTATTTT. Translating gives CAISENGGSADTQYF.

This clone was detected only once. The DNA for the CDR3 is TGTGCCAGCCGGGTGCCTCCTAATGAAAAACTGTTTTTT. Amino acid sequence: CASRVPPNEKLFF. The chain links TRBV11-3 to TRBJ1-4; D ambiguous. V gave up 8 bases and J gave up 3 bases, with 10 bases separating them. Germline loops: CDR1 SGHNT, CDR2 YENEEA. CDR3 length: 13 amino acids.

This clone has a single count. The rearrangement joins TRBV5-8 to TRBJ1-1; 9 nucleotides match TRBD1. Germline CDR1 reads SGHTS; CDR2 reads YDEGEE. The CDR3 extends over 16 amino acids. Trimming removed 4 bases from V and 3 bases from J; junction bases left unmatched: 10. The DNA of the CDR3 is TGTGCCAGCAGCCTAACAGGGGGCGAAGGAGACACTGAAGCTTTCTTT. This codes for CASSLTGGEGDTEAFF.

V and J are TRBV2 and TRBJ2-2; the match to TRBD1 covers 10 bases. CDR1 is SNHLY, CDR2 FYNNEI, per germline. The CDR3 has 16 amino acids. Trimming cost V 7 bases and J 0 bases; bases outside gene matches: 5. This CDR3 reads CASTKDRGTNTGELFF. The CDR3 DNA follows: TGTGCCAGCACCAAGGACAGGGGGACGAACACCGGGGAGCTGTTTTTT.

The rearrangement joins TRBV19 to TRBJ2-2; 8 bases are shared with TRBD2. The CDR3 covers 13 residues. Germline assignment: CDR1 LNHDA and CDR2 SQIVND (reference sequence). V was pared by 7 bases and J by 4 bases, with 2 bases of the junction left unmatched. This chain's CDR3 is CASTTSGTGELFF. The CDR3 nucleotides are TGTGCCAGTACCACTAGCGGCACCGGGGAGCTGTTTTTT.

The J gene is TRBJ1-1, the V gene TRBV7-9; the D is unclear. Deletions cut 7 bases from V and 1 base from J, with 16 bases between. The CDR3 totals 15 residues. The germline V gene has CDR1 SEHNR and CDR2 FQNEAQ (reference sequence). The CDR3 sequence: CASTQRLGRNTEAFF. The CDR3 DNA reads as TGTGCCAGCACCCAGAGGTTAGGCCGGAACACTGAAGCTTTCTTT.

This clone was seen only a few times. The chain links TRBV10-2 to TRBJ1-5; tentative D call: TRBD1 (5 bases). The germline V gene encodes CDR1 WSHSY and CDR2 SAAADI. The CDR3 is 14 amino acids. Trimming took off 8 bases at V and 4 bases at J, with 15 bases between the two ends. For the CDR3, the DNA is TGCGCCAGCGGAACGCTCCAGGGAAATCAGCCCCAGCATTTT. This encodes CASGTLQGNQPQHF.

The CDR3 protein is CASSHLGTGGYGELFF. Written as DNA, the CDR3 is TGTGCCAGCAGCCACTTGGGGACAGGGGGCTACGGGGAGCTGTTTTTT. The chain employs TRBV5-4 and TRBJ2-2, with 12 bases lining up with TRBD1. Germline CDR1 is SGHNT and CDR2 is YYREEE (reference sequence). This CDR3 contains 16 residues. The ends lost 4 bases at V and 7 bases at J; junction bases unmatched: 8.

This clone was seen only once. The rearrangement uses TRBV7-9 and TRBJ1-3; 7 bases are a match to TRBD1. Losses at the gene ends were 4 bases for V and 0 bases for J; bases not matched to a gene: 6. The CDR3 runs 16 residues. Germline V CDR1 and CDR2: SEHNR, FQNEAQ (reference sequence). CDR3 sequence: CASSSKPGGSGNTIYF. CDR3 DNA: TGTGCCAGCAGCTCAAAGCCAGGGGGCTCTGGAAACACCATATATTTT.

This chain joins TRBV5-6 and TRBJ1-3; tentative D call: TRBD1 (5 bases). CDR1 and CDR2 from the germline V gene are SGHDT and YYEEEE. V lost 0 bases and J 1 base, leaving 14 bases between the germline ends. This CDR3 spans 17 amino acids. The CDR3 reads CASSLVVASGSGNTIYF. The CDR3 DNA follows: TGTGCCAGCAGCTTGGTTGTTGCGTCAGGGTCTGGAAACACCATATATTTT.

This clone came up once. J is TRBJ2-7 and V is TRBV11-3; no firm D call. V was clipped by 1 base and J by 2 bases, with 9 bases between them. The CDR3 is 14 amino acids. Germline values: CDR1 SGHNT, CDR2 YENEEA. The CDR3 sequence: CASSLGREAYEQYF. The DNA for the CDR3 is TGTGCCAGCAGCTTAGGTCGAGAGGCCTACGAGCAGTACTTC.

This clone was observed a few times. This rearrangement joins TRBV2 to TRBJ1-3, with D uncertain. The germline gives CDR1 SNHLY, CDR2 FYNNEI. The CDR3 spans 13 residues. V gave up 7 bases and J gave up 4 bases, with 11 bases separating them. The CDR3 region has the DNA TGTGCCAGCATTGAGGAGGTGGGAAACACCATATATTTT. Protein: CASIEEVGNTIYF.

J is TRBJ2-2 and V is TRBV25-1; the D gene is possibly TRBD1 (6 bases). V shed 1 base and J shed 5 bases, with 11 bases lying between them. CDR3 length: 15 amino acids. The germline V gene encodes CDR1 MGHDK and CDR2 SYGVNS. The CDR3 loop is CASSEFSGDTGELFF. DNA of the CDR3: TGTGCCAGCAGTGAATTTTCAGGGGATACCGGGGAGCTGTTTTTT.

The chain carries TRBV6-5 and TRBJ1-2; D is unclear. Germline CDR1 is MNHEY and CDR2 is SVGAGI. This CDR3 is 14 amino acids long. The ends were cut back, 7 bases at V and 0 bases at J, with 12 bases in the middle. The DNA of the CDR3 is TGTGCCAGCACCAGGCGAATGCCTAACTATGGCTACACCTTC. This translates into CASTRRMPNYGYTF.